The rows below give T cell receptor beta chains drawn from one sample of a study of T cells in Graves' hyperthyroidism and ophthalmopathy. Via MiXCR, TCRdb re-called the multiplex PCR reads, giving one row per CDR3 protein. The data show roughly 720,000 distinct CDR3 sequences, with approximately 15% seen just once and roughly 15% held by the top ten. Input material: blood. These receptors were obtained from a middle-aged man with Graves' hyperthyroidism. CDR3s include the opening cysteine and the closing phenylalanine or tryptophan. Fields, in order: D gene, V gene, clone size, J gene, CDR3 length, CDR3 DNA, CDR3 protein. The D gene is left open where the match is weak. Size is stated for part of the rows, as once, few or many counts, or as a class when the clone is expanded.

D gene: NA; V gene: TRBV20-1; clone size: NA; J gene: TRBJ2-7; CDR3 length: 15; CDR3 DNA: TGCAGTGCTAGATCGAACGGGGTTATCTCCTACGAGCAGTACTTC; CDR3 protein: CSARSNGVISYEQYF
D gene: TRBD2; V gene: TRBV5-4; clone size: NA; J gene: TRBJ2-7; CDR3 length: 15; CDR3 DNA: TGTGCCAGCAGCCAGACTAGCGGGGGATTTTACGAGCAGTACTTC; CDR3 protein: CASSQTSGGFYEQYF
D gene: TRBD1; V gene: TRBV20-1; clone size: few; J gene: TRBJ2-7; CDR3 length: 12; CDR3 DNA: TGCAGTGCACTTACAGGGGGCGACGAGCAGTACTTC; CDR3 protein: CSALTGGDEQYF
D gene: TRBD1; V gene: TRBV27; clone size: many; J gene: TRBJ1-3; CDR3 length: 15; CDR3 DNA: TGTGCCAGCAGTTTATCTACAGGGGCTGGAAACACCATATATTTT; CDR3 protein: CASSLSTGAGNTIYF
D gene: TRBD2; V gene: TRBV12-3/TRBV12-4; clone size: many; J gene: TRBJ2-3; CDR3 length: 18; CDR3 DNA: TGTGCCAGCAGTCCCACTAAGGTTGCTAGCGGGAGGGCAGATACGCAGTATTTT; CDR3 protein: CASSPTKVASGRADTQYF
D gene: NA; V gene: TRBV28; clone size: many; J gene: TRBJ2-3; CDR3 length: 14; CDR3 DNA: TGTGCCAGCAGTTTATGGGGGGGCACAGATACGCAGTATTTT; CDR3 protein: CASSLWGGTDTQYF
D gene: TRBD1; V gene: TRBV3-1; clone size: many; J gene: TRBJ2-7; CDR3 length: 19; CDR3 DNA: TGTGCCAGCAGCCAAGGGGGGGGACGACGGACAGGGGCGCCTTACGAGCAGTACTTC; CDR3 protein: CASSQGGGRRTGAPYEQYF
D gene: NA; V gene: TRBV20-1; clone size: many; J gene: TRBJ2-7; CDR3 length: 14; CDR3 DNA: TGCAGTGCTATTTTTGGTGACTACCACTACGAGCAGTACTTC; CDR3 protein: CSAIFGDYHYEQYF
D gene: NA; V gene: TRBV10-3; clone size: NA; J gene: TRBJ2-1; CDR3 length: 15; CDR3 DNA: TGTGCCATCAGTGAGCTGGCGGGCTCCTACAATGAGCAGTTCTTC; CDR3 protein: CAISELAGSYNEQFF
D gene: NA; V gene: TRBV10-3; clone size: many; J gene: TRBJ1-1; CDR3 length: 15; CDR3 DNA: TGTGCCATCAGTGACCGGACGGTCATGAACACTGAAGCTTTCTTT; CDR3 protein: CAISDRTVMNTEAFF
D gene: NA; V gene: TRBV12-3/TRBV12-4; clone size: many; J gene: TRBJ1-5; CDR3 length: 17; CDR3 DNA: TGTGCCAGCAGCCCCTGGTCGGTAGGAGGAATTGTAGGGCCCCAGCATTTT; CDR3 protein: CASSPWSVGGIVGPQHF
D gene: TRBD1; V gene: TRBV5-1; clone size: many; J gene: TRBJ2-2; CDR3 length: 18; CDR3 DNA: TGCGCCAGCAGCGAAACTGGGACAGGGGGCGTCGGCACCGGGGAGCTGTTTTTT; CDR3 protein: CASSETGTGGVGTGELFF
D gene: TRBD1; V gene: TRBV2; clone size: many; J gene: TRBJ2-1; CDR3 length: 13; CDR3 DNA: TGTGCCAGCAGGTTGACAGGGACAAATGAGCAGTTCTTC; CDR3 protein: CASRLTGTNEQFF
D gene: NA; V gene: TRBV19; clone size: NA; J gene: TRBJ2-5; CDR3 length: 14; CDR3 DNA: TGTGCCAGTAGTTCCGGACTACTGAGAGAGACCCAGTACTTC; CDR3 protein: CASSSGLLRETQYF
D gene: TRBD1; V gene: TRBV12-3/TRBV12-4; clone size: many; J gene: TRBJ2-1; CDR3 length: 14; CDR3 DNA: TGTGCCAGCAGTACCCAGGGGGCCGGGAATGAGCAGTTCTTC; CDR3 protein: CASSTQGAGNEQFF
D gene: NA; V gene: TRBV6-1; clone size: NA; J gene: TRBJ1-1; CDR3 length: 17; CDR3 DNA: TGTGCCAGCAGGCTAAACCGGGGAAGACCATTGAACACTGAAGCTTCCTTT; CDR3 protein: CASRLNRGRPLNTEASF
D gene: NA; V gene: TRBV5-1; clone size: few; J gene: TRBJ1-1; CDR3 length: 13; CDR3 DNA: TGCGCCAGCAGAGAAGTGGTGGGGACTGAAGCTTTCTTT; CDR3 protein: CASREVVGTEAFF
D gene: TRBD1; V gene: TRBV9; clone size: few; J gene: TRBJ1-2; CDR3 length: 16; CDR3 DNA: TGTGCCAGCAGCACCTATGTTGACAGGGTGGACTATGGCTACACCTTC; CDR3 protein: CASSTYVDRVDYGYTF
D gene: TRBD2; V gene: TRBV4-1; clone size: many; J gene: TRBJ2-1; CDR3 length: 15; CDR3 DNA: TGCGCCAGCAGACCTCCTAGCGGGAGGGGGAGTGAGCAGTTCTTC; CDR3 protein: CASRPPSGRGSEQFF
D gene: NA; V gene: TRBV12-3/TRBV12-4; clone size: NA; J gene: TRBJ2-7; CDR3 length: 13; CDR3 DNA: TGTGCCAACAGTCCTGGGCCCTTAAACGAGCAGTACTTC; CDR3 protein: CANSPGPLNEQYF
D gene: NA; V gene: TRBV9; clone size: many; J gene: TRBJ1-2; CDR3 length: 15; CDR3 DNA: TGTGCCAGCAGCGTAAGTGACGGACCTAACTATGGCTACACCTTC; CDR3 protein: CASSVSDGPNYGYTF
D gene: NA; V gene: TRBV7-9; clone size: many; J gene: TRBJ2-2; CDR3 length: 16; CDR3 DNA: TGTGCCAGCATTAGGACAGCGACTTTGAACACCGGGGAGCTGTTTTTT; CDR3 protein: CASIRTATLNTGELFF
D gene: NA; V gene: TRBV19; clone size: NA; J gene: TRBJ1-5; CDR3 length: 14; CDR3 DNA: TGTGCCAGTAGTATATCCCAGGGACAAGGGCCCCAGCATTTT; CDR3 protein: CASSISQGQGPQHF
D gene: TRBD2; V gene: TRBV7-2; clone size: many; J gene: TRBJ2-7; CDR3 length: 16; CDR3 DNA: TGTGCCAGCAGCTCTCGGACTAGCGGTGTCTCCTACGAGCAGTACTTC; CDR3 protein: CASSSRTSGVSYEQYF
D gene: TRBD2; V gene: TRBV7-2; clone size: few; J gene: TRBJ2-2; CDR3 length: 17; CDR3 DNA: TGTGCCAGCAGCTTAGATGCTAGCGGGAGTCAAGCCGGGGAGCTGTTTTTT; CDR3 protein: CASSLDASGSQAGELFF
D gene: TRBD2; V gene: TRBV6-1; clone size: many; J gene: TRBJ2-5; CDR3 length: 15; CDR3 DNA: TGTGCCAGCAGTAGTAGCGGGAGTGTCTCAGAGACCCAGTACTTC; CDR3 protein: CASSSSGSVSETQYF
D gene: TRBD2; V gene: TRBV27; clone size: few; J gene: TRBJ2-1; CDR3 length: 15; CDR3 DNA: TGTGCCAGCCTCAGACTAGCGGGAGGGTACAATGAGCAGTTCTTC; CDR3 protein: CASLRLAGGYNEQFF
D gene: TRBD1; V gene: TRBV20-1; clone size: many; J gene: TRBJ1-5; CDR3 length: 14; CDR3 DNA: TGCAGTGCTTTCCCAGGGGGCGTGGATCAGCCCCAGCATTTT; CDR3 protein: CSAFPGGVDQPQHF
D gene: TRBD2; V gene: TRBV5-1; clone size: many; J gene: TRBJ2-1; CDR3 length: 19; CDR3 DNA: TGCGCCAGCAGCGGTAGCGGGAGCCGTTTCTGGACGCACTACAATGAGCAGTTCTTC; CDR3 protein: CASSGSGSRFWTHYNEQFF
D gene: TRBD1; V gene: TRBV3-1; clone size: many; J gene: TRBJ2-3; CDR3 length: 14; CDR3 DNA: TGTGCCAGCAGCACAGGGGTCGGCACAGATACGCAGTATTTT; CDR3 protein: CASSTGVGTDTQYF
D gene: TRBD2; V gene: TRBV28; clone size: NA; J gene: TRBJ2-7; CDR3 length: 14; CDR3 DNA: TGTGCCAGCTTTGCGGGGGACCAATCCTACGAGCAGTACTTC; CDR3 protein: CASFAGDQSYEQYF
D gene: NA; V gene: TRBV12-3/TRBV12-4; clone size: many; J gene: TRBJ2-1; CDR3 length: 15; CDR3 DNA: TGTGCCAGCTACTCCCAACGGGGTCAGGGGAATGAGCAGTTCTTC; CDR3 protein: CASYSQRGQGNEQFF
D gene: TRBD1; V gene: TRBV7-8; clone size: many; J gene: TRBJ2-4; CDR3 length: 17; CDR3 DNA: TGTGCCAGCAGCAGAGGGACAGCCAACCTAGCCAAAAACATTCAGTACTTC; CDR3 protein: CASSRGTANLAKNIQYF
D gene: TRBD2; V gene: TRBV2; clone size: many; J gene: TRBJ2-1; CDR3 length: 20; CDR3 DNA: TGTGCCAGCAGGACCCCGACTAGCGGGAGTCGTGAGTTGGCCTACAATGAGCAGTTCTTC; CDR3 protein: CASRTPTSGSRELAYNEQFF
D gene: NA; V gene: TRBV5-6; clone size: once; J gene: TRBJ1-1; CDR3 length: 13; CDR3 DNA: TGTGCCAGCCGAAACCGGGCCGGCACTGAAGCTTTCTTT; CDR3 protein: CASRNRAGTEAFF
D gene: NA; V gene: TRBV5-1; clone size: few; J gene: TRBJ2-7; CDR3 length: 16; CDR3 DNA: TGCGCCAGCAGCCAACGTACCCTTGGCGACAGTGGGTCGCAGTACTTC; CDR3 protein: CASSQRTLGDSGSQYF
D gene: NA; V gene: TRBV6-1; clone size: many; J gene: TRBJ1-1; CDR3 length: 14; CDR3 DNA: TGTGCCAGCAGTTACCTAAGACCCCTGGCTGAAGCTTTCTTT; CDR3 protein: CASSYLRPLAEAFF
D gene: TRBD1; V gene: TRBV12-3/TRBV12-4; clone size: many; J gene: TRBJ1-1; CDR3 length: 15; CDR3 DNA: TGTGCCAGCAGTCAACGGGACAGGAGGGTCGGTGAAGCTTTCTTT; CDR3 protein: CASSQRDRRVGEAFF
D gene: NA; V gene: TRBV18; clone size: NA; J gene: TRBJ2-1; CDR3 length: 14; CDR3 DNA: TGTGCCAGCTCACCACCCCTGACCTACAATGAGCAGTTCTTC; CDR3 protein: CASSPPLTYNEQFF
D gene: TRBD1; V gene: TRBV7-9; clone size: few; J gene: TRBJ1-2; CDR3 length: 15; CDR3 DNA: TGTGCCAGCAGCCCACGACAGGGGTCAGACTATGGCTACACCTTC; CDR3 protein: CASSPRQGSDYGYTF
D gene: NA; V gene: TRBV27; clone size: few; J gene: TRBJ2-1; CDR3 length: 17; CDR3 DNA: TGTGCCAGTTGGGGTTCGGTAGCGGAACCCCCAAAAGTTGAGCAGTTCTTC; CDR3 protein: CASWGSVAEPPKVEQFF
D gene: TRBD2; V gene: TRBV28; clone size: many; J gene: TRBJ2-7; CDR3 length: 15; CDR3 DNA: TGTGCCAGCAGTTTAGGAGGGGAGGGCCTCAACGAGCAGTACTTC; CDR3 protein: CASSLGGEGLNEQYF
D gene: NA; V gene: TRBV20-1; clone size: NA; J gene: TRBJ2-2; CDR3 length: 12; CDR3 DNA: TGCAGTGCTAGCGACTGGTCCGGGGAGCTGTTTTTT; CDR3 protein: CSASDWSGELFF
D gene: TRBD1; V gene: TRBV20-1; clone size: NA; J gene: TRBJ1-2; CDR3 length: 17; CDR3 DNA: TGCAGTGCTAGGTCCCTCGGGACAGGGAGAGGAAACTATGGCTACACCTTC; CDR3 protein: CSARSLGTGRGNYGYTF
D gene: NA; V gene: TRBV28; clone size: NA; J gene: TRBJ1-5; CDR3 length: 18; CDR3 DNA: TGTGCCAGCAGTTTATTTCTTTTGGCGGTAGATGGCAATCAGCCCCAGCATTTT; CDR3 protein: CASSLFLLAVDGNQPQHF
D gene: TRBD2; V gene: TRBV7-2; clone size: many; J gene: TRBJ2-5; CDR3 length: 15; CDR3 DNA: TGTGCCAGCAGCTACCTCAGCGGGACGCAAGGGACCCAGTACTTC; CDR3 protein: CASSYLSGTQGTQYF
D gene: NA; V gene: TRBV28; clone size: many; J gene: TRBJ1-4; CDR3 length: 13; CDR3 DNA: TGTGCCACCCTCCCAGGTTCGGACGAAAAACTGTTTTTT; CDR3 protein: CATLPGSDEKLFF
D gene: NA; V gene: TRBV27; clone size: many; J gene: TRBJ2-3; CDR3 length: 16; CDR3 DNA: TGTGCCAGCACCACTCAAATCGGGGGTGTCACAGATACGCAGTATTTT; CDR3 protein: CASTTQIGGVTDTQYF
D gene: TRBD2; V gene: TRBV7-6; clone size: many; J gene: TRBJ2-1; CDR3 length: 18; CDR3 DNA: TGTGCCAGCAGCTTAGTAGGCTCGACTAGCGGAGTATGGAATGAGCAGTTCTTC; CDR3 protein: CASSLVGSTSGVWNEQFF
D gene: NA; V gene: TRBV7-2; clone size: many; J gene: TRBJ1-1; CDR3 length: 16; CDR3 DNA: TGTGCCAGCAGCTTACTACCGGTTGACTTAGGCCCTGAAGCTTTCTTT; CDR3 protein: CASSLLPVDLGPEAFF
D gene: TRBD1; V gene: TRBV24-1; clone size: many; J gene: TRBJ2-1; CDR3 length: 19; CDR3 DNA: TGTGCCACCAGTGATTCGGAAATGGACAGGCCCAGCTCCTACAATGAGCAGTTCTTC; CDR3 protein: CATSDSEMDRPSSYNEQFF